There are a few counts of the clone carrying this T cell receptor (beta chain). The identical CDR3 is also encoded by other nucleotide sequences in the sample. The sample is drawn from a study of shared T cell receptors in the human thymus. This table comes from immunoSEQ multiplex PCR, and its TCRdb copy is limited to in-frame clones, with some not included. The table shows approximately 490,000 clones, with around three quarters occurring only once. Germline values: CDR1 MNHEY, CDR2 SMNVEV (reference sequence). With 5 bases clipped from V and 0 bases from J, the junction kept 6 bases outside the gene matches. The CDR3 is 15 residues long. This same sample was also part of a study on human thymus T cells. Per that paper: Thymus tissue was removed during corrective cardiac surgery. What appeared biased in thymic and blood repertoires was the usage of V and J genes. Thymic repertoires of unrelated individuals were reported in related research to overlap highly.

This clonotype was sampled from a boy younger than two with a congenital heart defect. The chain is built from TRBV27 and TRBJ2-7; 8 positions match TRBD1. The source material was thymocytes. CDR3 nucleotides: TGTGCCAGCAGTCTCCGACAGGGGCCCTCCTACGAGCAGTACTTC. Residues: CASSLRQGPSYEQYF.